These 27 T cell receptor beta chains originate from one sample sequenced in a study of blood T cell dynamics during melanoma immunotherapy. Sequenced by immunoSEQ multiplex PCR; TCRdb stores in-frame clones only, minus some. The sample has about 24,000 clones; around 90% are singletons. Documented time point: pre-treatment baseline. Source: blood, taken from a patient treated with checkpoint blockade. The receptor source for this set is a human donor with melanoma.

This clone has a handful of counts. An end of the junction does not agree with germline; a read error may underlie this. This chain's CDR3 is CAIGDRGIEAFF. The DNA for the CDR3 is TGTGCCATCGGTGACAGGGGAATTGAAGCTTTCTTT. V is TRBV10-3 and J is TRBJ1-1, with 8 bases identical to TRBD1. Germline CDR1 reads ENHRY; CDR2 reads SYGVKD. The CDR3 consists of 12 residues.

Written as DNA, the CDR3 is TGTGCTAGTGGTTTGGTACACTGGGACAGGGGGGTACGCGGAAACACCATATATTTT. This sequence encodes CASGLVHWDRGVRGNTIYF. The rearrangement links TRBV12-5 to TRBJ1-3, with TRBD1 identical over 11 bases. V dropped 0 bases and J dropped 4; count of bases not matched to a gene: 11. The germline gives CDR1 LGHNT, CDR2 FRNRAP. The CDR3 contains 19 residues.

The genes are TRBV5-4 and TRBJ2-1; D is perhaps TRBD1 (6 bases). Germline values: CDR1 SGHNT, CDR2 YYREEE (reference sequence). V was clipped by 4 bases and J by 0 bases, with 14 bases between them. The CDR3 sequence is 16 residues long. The CDR3 nucleotides are TGTGCCAGCAGCCCAGGACAGACCCTCTCCTACAATGAGCAGTTCTTC. Translating gives CASSPGQTLSYNEQFF.

The V and J genes are TRBV5-1 and TRBJ1-1; D not certain. Trimming removed 4 bases at V and 0 bases at J, with 16 bases between. This CDR3 spans 16 amino acids. Germline V gene sequence: CDR1 SGHRS, CDR2 YFSETQ. The CDR3 DNA sequence: TGCGCCAGCAGCCCGAGGTTGGAGAGGGTGAACACTGAAGCTTTCTTT. Amino acid sequence: CASSPRLERVNTEAFF.

The chain uses TRBV27 and TRBJ2-2; a weak D match, TRBD1 (6 bases). Germline-derived CDR1 and CDR2 are MNHEY and SMNVEV (reference sequence). V was shortened by 5 bases and J by 7 bases, with 11 bases between the two germline ends. The CDR3 totals 13 residues. This chain's CDR3 is CASSRQANGELFF. The CDR3 DNA sequence: TGTGCCAGCAGTAGACAGGCTAACGGGGAGCTGTTTTTT.

This clone appeared a few times. The V gene is TRBV19, the J gene TRBJ2-7; D gene unclear. Trimming removed 4 bases at V and 1 base at J, with 8 bases between. The CDR3 spans 13 residues. Germline V CDR1 and CDR2: LNHDA, SQIVND (reference sequence). CDR3 in DNA: TGTGCCAGTAGTAGGTTTCAGTCCTACGAGCAGTACTTC. This translates into CASSRFQSYEQYF. Together with reference TRBV19 and TRBJ2-7, the CDR3 gives the full variable domain: DGGITQSPKYLFRKEGQNVTLSCEQNLNHDAMYWYRQDPGQGLRLIYYSQIVNDFQKGDIAEGYSVSREKKESFPLTVTSAQKNPTAFYLCASSRFQSYEQYFGPGTRLTVT.

The chain uses TRBV7-2 and TRBJ1-1; no definite D call. The germline V gene encodes CDR1 SGHTA and CDR2 FQGNSA. Trimming pared 2 bases from V and 5 bases from J, leaving 9 bases between. There are 13 residues in the CDR3. CDR3: CASSLLIGTEAFF. CDR3 DNA: TGTGCCAGCAGCTTACTCATAGGGACTGAAGCTTTCTTT.

The genes are TRBV6-1 and TRBJ2-5; D perhaps matches TRBD2 (5 bases). CDR3 length equals 13 residues. V shed 6 bases and J shed 7 bases, with 15 bases lying between them. Germline V gene data show CDR1 as MNHNS and CDR2 as SASEGT. The CDR3 DNA sequence: TGTGCCAGCAGCGGGCCGGGGTTTGGGACCCAGTACTTC. Translation gives CASSGPGFGTQYF.

The rearrangement uses TRBV29-1 and TRBJ2-7, with D possibly TRBD1 on 5 matching bases. CDR1 SQVTM and CDR2 ANQGSEA come from the germline V gene. The CDR3 sequence is 11 residues long. Trimming cost V 4 bases and J 4 bases, with 8 bases left between them. In nucleotides, the CDR3 is TGCAGCGTTGTCCGACAGTACGAGCAGTACTTC. Protein: CSVVRQYEQYF.

The chain uses TRBV7-9 and TRBJ2-3; no clear D. Looked up from germline, CDR1 is SEHNR and CDR2 is FQNEAQ (reference sequence). The CDR3 sequence is 12 residues long. Trimming shortened V by 6 bases and J by 3 bases, and 7 bases separated the two germline ends. CDR3 sequence (DNA): TGTGCCAGCAGGTTGGGGACAGATACGCAGTATTTT. The encoded protein is CASRLGTDTQYF. The full variable domain, rest sourced from reference TRBV7-9 and TRBJ2-3, is DTGVSQNPRHKITKRGQNVTFRCDPISEHNRLYWYRQTLGQGPEFLTYFQNEAQLEKSRLLSDRFSAERPKGSFSTLEIQRTEQGDSAMYLCASRLGTDTQYFGPGTRLTVL.

This clone was found once. The J gene is TRBJ2-4, the V gene TRBV7-2, with 9 bases lining up with TRBD2. This CDR3 is 17 amino acids long. J was trimmed by 10 bases and V by 0 bases; bases with no gene match: 13. CDR1 is SGHTA and CDR2 is FQGNSA in the germline V gene. CDR3 nucleotides: TGTGCCAGCAGCTTAGCGGCTTTTGGGCTAGCGGGATCGATTCAGTACTTC. Translating it yields CASSLAAFGLAGSIQYF.

Remarks on this clone: This sample includes further DNA sequences coding for the same CDR3. CDR3 in amino acids: CASSVEGVGGYTF. The CDR3 region has the DNA TGTGCCAGCAGCGTCGAGGGGGTAGGTGGCTACACCTTC. J is TRBJ1-2 and V is TRBV9; tentative D call: TRBD1 (6 bases). Trimming removed 2 bases from V and 7 bases from J, with 12 bases in between. Germline CDR1 and CDR2: SGDLS and YYNGEE. CDR3 size: 13 residues.

V is TRBV18 and J is TRBJ2-1; D is unclear. Trimming left V 3 bases short and J 5 bases short, with 11 bases between. The CDR3 consists of 14 residues. Germline CDR1 KGHSH, CDR2 LQKENI. CDR3 residues: CASSPTPSDNEQFF. CDR3 bases: TGTGCCAGCTCACCGACTCCGTCGGACAATGAGCAGTTCTTC.

V is TRBV2 and J is TRBJ2-2; D is unresolved. With 5 bases removed from V and 6 bases from J, the gap between germline ends came to 19 bases. CDR1 and CDR2 (germline): SNHLY, FYNNEI. CDR3 length: 16 residues. The CDR3 bases are TGTGCCAGCAGTAAGGGTCTTGCCGGGCAGCCCGGGGAGCTGTTTTTT. It is translated as CASSKGLAGQPGELFF. The entire variable domain, with the rest obtained from reference TRBV2 and TRBJ2-2, is as follows: EPEVTQTPSHQVTQMGQEVILRCVPISNHLYFYWYRQILGQKVEFLVSFYNNEISEKSEIFDDQFSVERPDGSNFTLKIRSTKLEDSAMYFCASSKGLAGQPGELFFGEGSRLTVL.

The rearrangement joins TRBV5-1 to TRBJ2-7, with 8 bases fitting TRBD2. CDR1 SGHRS and CDR2 YFSETQ come from the germline V gene. The CDR3 sequence is 16 residues long. Unmatched junction bases numbered 11, after V lost 1 base and J lost 5 bases. CDR3: CASSLSGGGGQHEQYF. CDR3 nucleotides: TGCGCCAGCAGCTTGAGTGGCGGCGGGGGGCAGCACGAGCAGTACTTC.

The chain couples TRBV12-5 to TRBJ2-7; 10 nucleotides agree with TRBD1. The CDR3 runs 15 residues. The J segment lost 1 base and the V segment lost 11 bases, leaving 11 bases of the junction unmatched. The germline CDR1 and CDR2 sequences are LGHNT and FRNRAP. The CDR3 region is CAGKSGTGASYEQYF. DNA for the CDR3: TGTGCTGGGAAATCCGGGACAGGGGCATCCTACGAGCAGTACTTC.

The V call is TRBV5-1, the J call TRBJ2-7, with a weak D call TRBD1 (6 bases). The V gene lost 3 bases and the J gene lost 7 bases, with 11 bases spanning the gap. This CDR3 contains 12 residues. Germline CDR1 is SGHRS and CDR2 is YFSETQ. Here the CDR3 reads CASSSQGPEQYF. The CDR3 DNA sequence: TGCGCCAGCAGCTCACAGGGTCCTGAGCAGTACTTC. Full variable domain (outside the CDR3, taken from reference TRBV5-1 and TRBJ2-7): KAGVTQTPRYLIKTRGQQVTLSCSPISGHRSVSWYQQTPGQGLQFLFEYFSETQRNKGNFPGRFSGRQFSNSRSEMNVSTLELGDSALYLCASSSQGPEQYFGPGTRLTVT.

CDR3 sequence: CASSSKGKRSPLHF. CDR3 nucleotides: TGTGCCAGCAGTTCCAAGGGGAAGAGGTCACCCCTCCACTTT. This rearrangement joins TRBV28 to TRBJ1-6, with D tentatively TRBD1 (5 bases). Trimming removed 4 bases at V and 10 bases at J, with 14 bases between. The germline V gene encodes CDR1 MDHEN and CDR2 SYDVKM. The CDR3 is made up of 14 amino acids.

This chain uses TRBV7-2 with TRBJ1-4; the D is unclear. Trimming left V 1 base short and J 0 bases short, with 12 bases between. The CDR3 is 17 residues long. Germline V lookup: CDR1 SGHTA, CDR2 FQGNSA. CDR3 in amino acids: CASSLDGGASTNEKLFF. CDR3 DNA sequence: TGTGCCAGCAGCTTAGACGGCGGCGCCTCAACTAATGAAAAACTGTTTTTT.

This clone was recorded once. V gene TRBV18 combines with J gene TRBJ1-1; D is perhaps TRBD1 (5 bases). The V end lost 3 bases, the J end lost 3 bases, and 11 bases lay between the germline ends. The germline V gene encodes CDR1 KGHSH and CDR2 LQKENI. This CDR3 spans 14 amino acids. The CDR3 coding sequence is TGTGCCAGCTCACCTTCAGGGTCGGACACTGAAGCTTTCTTT. It is translated as CASSPSGSDTEAFF.

The gene calls are TRBV7-3 and TRBJ2-2, with 7 bases identical to TRBD2. CDR1 and CDR2 from the germline V gene are SGHTA and FQGTGA. V shed 1 base, J shed 7 bases, and the junction held 9 bases outside the gene matches. The CDR3 is made up of 16 amino acids. CDR3 nucleotide sequence: TGTGCCAGCAGCTTAATAGCGGTGCGGGAGCTCGGGGAGCTGTTTTTT. Amino acids: CASSLIAVRELGELFF.

This sequence joins TRBV13 and TRBJ2-5; D may correspond to TRBD1 or TRBD2 (5 bases each). This CDR3 comprises 20 residues. Trimming took 5 bases from V and 0 from J, leaving 28 bases between them. CDR1 is PRHDT and CDR2 is FYEKMQ in the germline V gene (reference sequence). CDR3 in amino acids: CASSNLGGTALLGNQETQYF. The CDR3 nucleotides are TGTGCCAGCAGCAATCTTGGGGGAACCGCCCTTCTTGGAAACCAAGAGACCCAGTACTTC.

The chain uses TRBV5-1 and TRBJ2-1; tentatively, D is TRBD1 (6 bases). From germline, CDR1 is SGHRS and CDR2 YFSETQ. V lost 3 bases and J 9 bases, leaving 13 bases between the germline ends. CDR3 size: 13 residues. CDR3: CASSYDTGFEQFF. The CDR3 DNA reads TGCGCCAGCAGCTATGACACAGGGTTTGAGCAGTTCTTC.

V gene TRBV4-1 combines with J gene TRBJ1-6, with 7 bases identical to TRBD1. Germline-derived CDR1 and CDR2 are MGHRA and YSYEKL. Losses at the gene ends were 1 base for V and 9 bases for J; bases not matched to a gene: 3. The CDR3 is made up of 14 amino acids. CDR3 in amino acids: CASSQAGGGSPLHF. CDR3 nucleotide sequence: TGCGCCAGCAGCCAAGCAGGGGGAGGTTCACCCCTCCACTTT.

This chain joins TRBV19 and TRBJ1-2, with D uncertain. The CDR3 contains 12 residues. Germline CDR1 reads LNHDA; CDR2 reads SQIVND (reference sequence). V shed 6 bases and J shed 10 bases, with 15 bases lying between them. The CDR3 spells CASRSTGHFYTF. The CDR3 nucleotides read TGTGCCAGTAGATCCACCGGGCATTTCTACACCTTC.

This clone is judged medium-sized. The chain uses TRBV29-1 and TRBJ2-6; 9 bases fit TRBD1. The CDR3 is made up of 16 amino acids. V was clipped by 5 bases and J by 0 bases; unmatched bases: 5. Germline lookup yields CDR1 SQVTM and CDR2 ANQGSEA. The CDR3 loop is CSVTGGHHSGANVLTF. DNA of the CDR3: TGCAGCGTTACAGGGGGCCACCACTCTGGGGCCAACGTCCTGACTTTC. Using reference TRBV29-1 and TRBJ2-6 for the parts outside the CDR3, the full variable domain is SAVISQKPSRDICQRGTSLTIQCQVDSQVTMMFWYRQQPGQSLTLIATANQGSEATYESGFVIDKFPISRPNLTFSTLTVSNMSPEDSSIYLCSVTGGHHSGANVLTFGAGSRLTVL.

This clone was observed a few times. The CDR3 DNA reads TGTGCCAGCAGACCCGGGACTCAATCCTACGAGCAGTACTTC. Translation gives CASRPGTQSYEQYF. The chain recombines TRBV28 with TRBJ2-7; tentatively, D is TRBD2 (6 bases). Germline CDR1 is MDHEN and CDR2 is SYDVKM. Trimming removed 6 bases at V and 1 base at J, with 13 bases between. CDR3 length equals 14 residues. Full variable domain (outside the CDR3, taken from reference TRBV28 and TRBJ2-7): DVKVTQSSRYLVKRTGEKVFLECVQDMDHENMFWYRQDPGLGLRLIYFSYDVKMKEKGDIPEGYSVSREKKERFSLILESASTNQTSMYLCASRPGTQSYEQYFGPGTRLTVT.